This entry lists 4 T cell receptor beta chains sequenced from one sample in a study of shared clonotypes between healthy human individuals. Using immunoSEQ multiplex PCR, the repertoire was profiled, and TCRdb retains in-frame clones only, with some absent. This sample has about 1.4 million clones, with roughly 96% found just once. The sequenced material came from naive CD4+ T cells sorted from blood. Specified subset: CD45RA+ positively selected. These receptor sequences come from a man in his thirties or forties in good health.

This chain uses TRBV15 with TRBJ2-1; no reliable D call. The V end lost 0 bases, the J end lost 0 bases, and 9 bases lay between the germline ends. Germline values: CDR1 LNHNV, CDR2 YYDKDF (reference sequence). There are 16 residues in the CDR3. The CDR3 is CATSRDRQASYNEQFF. CDR3 sequence (DNA): TGTGCCACCAGCAGAGATCGGCAGGCCTCCTACAATGAGCAGTTCTTC.

On this clone itself: This sample includes further DNA sequences coding for the same CDR3. V usage is TRBV9 and J usage is TRBJ2-1; TRBD1 aligns across 7 bases. The length of the CDR3 is 15 residues. V dropped 0 bases and J dropped 4; count of bases not matched to a gene: 4. CDR1 and CDR2 from the germline V gene are SGDLS and YYNGEE. CDR3 sequence (DNA): TGTGCCAGCAGCGTAGAGGGGGCATCATACAATGAGCAGTTCTTC. Amino acids: CASSVEGASYNEQFF.

As to this clone: The junction departs from germline at one end; a sequencing error may be responsible. V usage is TRBV18 and J usage is TRBJ1-1; no reliable D call. Germline CDR1 and CDR2: KGHSH and LQKENI. CDR3 length equals 15 residues. The CDR3 nucleotides are TGTGCCAGCTCACCACCGGTACATGGGAACTCTGAAGCTTTCTTT. This encodes CASSPPVHGNSEAFF. Full variable domain (outside the CDR3, taken from reference TRBV18 and TRBJ1-1): NAGVMQNPRHLVRRRGQEARLRCSPMKGHSHVYWYRQLPEEGLKFMVYLQKENIIDESGMPKERFSAEFPKEGPSILRIQQVVRGDSAAYFCASSPPVHGNSEAFFGQGTRLTVV.

The rearrangement links TRBV5-1 to TRBJ2-2; 8 bases fit TRBD1. Trimming took 4 bases from V and 6 from J; bases not matched to a gene: 8. The CDR3 totals 15 residues. CDR1 SGHRS and CDR2 YFSETQ come from the germline V gene. The CDR3 loop reads CASSGQGARAGELFF. CDR3 sequence (DNA): TGCGCCAGCAGCGGTCAGGGGGCGCGTGCCGGGGAGCTGTTTTTT.